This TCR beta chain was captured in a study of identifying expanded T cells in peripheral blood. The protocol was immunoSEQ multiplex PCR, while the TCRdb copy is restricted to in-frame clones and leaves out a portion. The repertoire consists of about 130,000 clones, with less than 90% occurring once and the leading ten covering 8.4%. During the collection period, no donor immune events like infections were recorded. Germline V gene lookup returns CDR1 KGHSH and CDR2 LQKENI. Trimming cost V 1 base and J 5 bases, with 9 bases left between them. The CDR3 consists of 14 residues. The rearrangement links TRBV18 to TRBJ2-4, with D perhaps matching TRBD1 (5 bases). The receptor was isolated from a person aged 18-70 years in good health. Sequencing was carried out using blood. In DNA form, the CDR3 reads TGTGCCAGCTCACCACGGGCCAGGGAAAACATTCAGTACTTC. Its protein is CASSPRARENIQYF.